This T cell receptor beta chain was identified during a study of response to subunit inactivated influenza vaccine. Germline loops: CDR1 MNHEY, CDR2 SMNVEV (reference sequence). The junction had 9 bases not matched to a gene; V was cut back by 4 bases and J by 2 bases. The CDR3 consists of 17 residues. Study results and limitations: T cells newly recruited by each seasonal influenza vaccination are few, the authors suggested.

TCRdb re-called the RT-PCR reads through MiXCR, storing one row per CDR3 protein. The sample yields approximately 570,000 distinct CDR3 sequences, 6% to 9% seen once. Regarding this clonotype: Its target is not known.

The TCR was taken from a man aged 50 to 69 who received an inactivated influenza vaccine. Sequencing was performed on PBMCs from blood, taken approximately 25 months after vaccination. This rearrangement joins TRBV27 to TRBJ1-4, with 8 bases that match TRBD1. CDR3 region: CASSSRTGMFTNEKLFF. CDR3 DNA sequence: TGTGCCAGCAGTTCACGGACAGGGATGTTTACTAATGAAAAACTGTTTTTT.